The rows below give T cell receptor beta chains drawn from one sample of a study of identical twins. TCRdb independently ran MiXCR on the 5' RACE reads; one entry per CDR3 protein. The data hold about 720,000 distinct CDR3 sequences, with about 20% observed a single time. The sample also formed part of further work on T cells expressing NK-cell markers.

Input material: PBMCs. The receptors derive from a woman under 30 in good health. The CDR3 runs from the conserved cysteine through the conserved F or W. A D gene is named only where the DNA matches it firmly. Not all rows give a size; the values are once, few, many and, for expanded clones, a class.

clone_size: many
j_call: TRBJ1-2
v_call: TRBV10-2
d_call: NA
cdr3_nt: TGCGCCAGCAGTGACAGGGATGGCTACACCTTC
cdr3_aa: CASSDRDGYTF

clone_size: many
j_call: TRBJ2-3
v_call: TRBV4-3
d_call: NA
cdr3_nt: TGCGCCAGCAGCCAAGACCTGGCCGGGAGCACAGATACGCAGTATTTT
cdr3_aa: CASSQDLAGSTDTQYF

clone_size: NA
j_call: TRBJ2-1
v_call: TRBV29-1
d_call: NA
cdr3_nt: TGCAGCGTTGGAGCCCTCCTTCCCTCCTACAATGAGCAGTTCTTC
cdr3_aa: CSVGALLPSYNEQFF

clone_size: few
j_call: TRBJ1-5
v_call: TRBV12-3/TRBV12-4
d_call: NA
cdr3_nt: TGTGCCAGCAGTTCCCACAGTTCCACTCTAAATCAGCCCCAGCATTTT
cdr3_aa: CASSSHSSTLNQPQHF

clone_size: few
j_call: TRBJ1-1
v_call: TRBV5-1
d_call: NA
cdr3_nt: TGCGCCAGCAGCTCCGGACATTCCACTGAAGCTTTCTTT
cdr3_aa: CASSSGHSTEAFF

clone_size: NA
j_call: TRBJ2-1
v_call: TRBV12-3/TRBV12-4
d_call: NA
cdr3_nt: TGTGCCAGCAGTTTGACTAGAAAAAACAATGAGCAGTTCTTC
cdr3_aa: CASSLTRKNNEQFF

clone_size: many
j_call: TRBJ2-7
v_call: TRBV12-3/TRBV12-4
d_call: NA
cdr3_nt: TGTGCCAGCAGATCCCGGGGATATGAGCAGTACTTC
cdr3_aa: CASRSRGYEQYF

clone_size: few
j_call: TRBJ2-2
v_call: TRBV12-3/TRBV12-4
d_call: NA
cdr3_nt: TGTGCCAGCAGTTGGATTTCAGGGCTCCCAGACGGGGAGCTGTTTTTT
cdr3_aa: CASSWISGLPDGELFF

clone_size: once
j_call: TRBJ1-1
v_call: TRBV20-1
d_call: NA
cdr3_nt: TGCAGTGCTAGAGATAATATTAGGGGGAACACTGAAGCTTTCTTT
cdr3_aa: CSARDNIRGNTEAFF

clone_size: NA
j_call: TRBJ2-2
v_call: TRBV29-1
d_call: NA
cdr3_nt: TGCAGCGTTGGAGAAGGGGCGAGTGCCGGGGAGCTGTTTTTT
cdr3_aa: CSVGEGASAGELFF

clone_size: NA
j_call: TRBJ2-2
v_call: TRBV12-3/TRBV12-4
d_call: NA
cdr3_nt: TGTGCCAGCAGTCTGAGGGCCTCCGGGGAGCTGTTTTTT
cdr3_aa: CASSLRASGELFF

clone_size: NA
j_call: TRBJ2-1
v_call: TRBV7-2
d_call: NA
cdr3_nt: TGTGCCAGCAGCCTTGACTATTACATTGAGCAGTTCTTC
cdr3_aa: CASSLDYYIEQFF

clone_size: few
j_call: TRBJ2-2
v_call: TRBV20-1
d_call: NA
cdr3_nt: TGCAGTGCTAGGGGGACGAGCACCGGGGAGCTGTTTTTT
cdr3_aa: CSARGTSTGELFF

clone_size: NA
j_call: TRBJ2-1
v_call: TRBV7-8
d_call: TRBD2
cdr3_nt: TGTGCCAGCAGCCTGACTCGGACTCGGGGGAGGGCTTTGGATGAGCAGTTCTTC
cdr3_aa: CASSLTRTRGRALDEQFF

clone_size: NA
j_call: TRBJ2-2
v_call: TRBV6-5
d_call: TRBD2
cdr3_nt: TGTGCCAGCAGTTTAGCGGGGGTGACCGGGGAGCTGTTTTTT
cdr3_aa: CASSLAGVTGELFF

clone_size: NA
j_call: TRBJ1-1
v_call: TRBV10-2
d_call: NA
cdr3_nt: TGCGCCAGCAGAACGGAATACCACCAGAACACTGAAGCTTTCTTT
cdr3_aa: CASRTEYHQNTEAFF

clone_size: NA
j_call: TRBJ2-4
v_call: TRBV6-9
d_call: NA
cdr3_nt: TGTGCCAGCAGCGAGGGAGGCAAAAACATTCAGTACTTC
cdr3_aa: CASSEGGKNIQYF

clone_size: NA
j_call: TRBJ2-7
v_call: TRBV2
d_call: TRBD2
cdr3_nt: TGTGCCAGCAGTGAAGCGCGCCGACTAGCGGGCGAGCAGTACTTC
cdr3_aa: CASSEARRLAGEQYF

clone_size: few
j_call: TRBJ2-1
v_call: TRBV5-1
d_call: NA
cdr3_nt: TGCGCCAGCAGCTTGGGTGGCCCGGGGGCCGAGCAGTTCTTC
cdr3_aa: CASSLGGPGAEQFF

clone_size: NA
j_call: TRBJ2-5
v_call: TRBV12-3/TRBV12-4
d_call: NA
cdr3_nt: TGTGCCAGCACGAACCCGGACTACCAAGAGACCCAGTACTTC
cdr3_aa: CASTNPDYQETQYF

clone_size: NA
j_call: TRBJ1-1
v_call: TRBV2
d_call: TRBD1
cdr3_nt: TGTGCCAGCAGCCTCGACAGGGGACCATACACTGAAGCTTTCTTT
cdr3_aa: CASSLDRGPYTEAFF

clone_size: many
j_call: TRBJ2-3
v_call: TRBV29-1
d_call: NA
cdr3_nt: TGCAGCGTTGAAATGGGGATTGGGGGAGATACGCAGTATTTT
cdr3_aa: CSVEMGIGGDTQYF

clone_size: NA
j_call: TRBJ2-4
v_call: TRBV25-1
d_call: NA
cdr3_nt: TGTGCCAGCAGTGATTGGCAGGGAGAAAACATTCAGTACTTC
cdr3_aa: CASSDWQGENIQYF

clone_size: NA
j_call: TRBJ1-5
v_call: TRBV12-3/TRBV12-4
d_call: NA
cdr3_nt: TGTGCCAGCGCTCAGTCGGGTCAGCCCCAGCATTTT
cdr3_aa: CASAQSGQPQHF

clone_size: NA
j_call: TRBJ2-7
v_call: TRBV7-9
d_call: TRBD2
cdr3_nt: TGTGCCAGCAGCCCCCGTGGTAGCGGGGTCTACGAGCAGTACTTC
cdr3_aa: CASSPRGSGVYEQYF

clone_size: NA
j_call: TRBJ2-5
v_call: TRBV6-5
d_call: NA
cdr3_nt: TGTGCCGCACGGAGGGGCGAGACCCAGTACTTC
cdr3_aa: CAARRGETQYF

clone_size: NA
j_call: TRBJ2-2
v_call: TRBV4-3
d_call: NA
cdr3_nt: TGCGCCAGCAGCCAAGGCGCGGTTAGGAACACCGGGGAGCTGTTTTTT
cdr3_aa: CASSQGAVRNTGELFF

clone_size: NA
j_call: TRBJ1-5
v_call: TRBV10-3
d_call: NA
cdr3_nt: TGTGCCATCAGTGAGTCGGGGGGGAGGAATCAGCCCCAGCATTTT
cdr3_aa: CAISESGGRNQPQHF

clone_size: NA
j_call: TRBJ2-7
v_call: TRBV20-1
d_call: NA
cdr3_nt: TGCAGTGCCCCAAGACGGACGACAGGTGACGAGCAGTACTTC
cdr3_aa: CSAPRRTTGDEQYF

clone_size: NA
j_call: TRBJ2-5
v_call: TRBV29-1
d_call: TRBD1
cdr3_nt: TGCGCGACAGGGGGGTTACAAGAGACCCAGTACTTC
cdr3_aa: CATGGLQETQYF

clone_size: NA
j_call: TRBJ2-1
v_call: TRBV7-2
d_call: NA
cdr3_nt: TGTGCCAGCAGCTTAGGGCCCCGGGGTGGGGCCAATGAGCAGTTCTTC
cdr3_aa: CASSLGPRGGANEQFF

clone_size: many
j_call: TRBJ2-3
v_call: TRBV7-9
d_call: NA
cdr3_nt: TGTGCCAGCAGCCTCTTCACAGATACGCAGTATTTT
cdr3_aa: CASSLFTDTQYF

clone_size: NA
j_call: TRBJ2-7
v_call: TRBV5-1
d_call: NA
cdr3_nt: TGCGCCAGCCGGCTGACCCCCTACGAGCAGTACTTC
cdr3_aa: CASRLTPYEQYF

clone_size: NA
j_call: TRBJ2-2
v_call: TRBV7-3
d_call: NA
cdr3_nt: TGTGCCACCCAACGAGGGGAGAACACCGGGGAGCTGTTTTTT
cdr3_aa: CATQRGENTGELFF

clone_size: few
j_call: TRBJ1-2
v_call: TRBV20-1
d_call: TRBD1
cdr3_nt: TGCAGTGCTAGAGATCTAGGGGGCGATTCACCTAACTATGGCTACACCTTC
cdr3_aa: CSARDLGGDSPNYGYTF

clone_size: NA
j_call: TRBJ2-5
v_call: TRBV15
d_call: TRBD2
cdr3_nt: TGTGCCACCAGCACCCTGGGGACTGGGGGACTAAAACAAGAGACCCAGTACTTC
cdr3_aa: CATSTLGTGGLKQETQYF

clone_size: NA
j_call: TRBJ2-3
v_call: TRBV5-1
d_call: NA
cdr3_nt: TGCGCCAGCAGCTTGGAGGAGGATACGCAGTATTTT
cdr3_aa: CASSLEEDTQYF

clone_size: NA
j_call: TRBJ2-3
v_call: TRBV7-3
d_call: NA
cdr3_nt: TGTGCCAGCAGCCTCCTAGGGGGGGCGGTTACAGATACGCAGTATTTT
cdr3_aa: CASSLLGGAVTDTQYF

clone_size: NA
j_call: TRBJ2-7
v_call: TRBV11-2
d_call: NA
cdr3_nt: TGTGCCAGCAGCTTATTACAGGAGTCCTACGAGCAGTACTTC
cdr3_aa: CASSLLQESYEQYF

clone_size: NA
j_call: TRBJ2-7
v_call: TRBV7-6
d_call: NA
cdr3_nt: TGTGCCAGCAGCTTAAATTCTCCCTACGAGCAGTACTTC
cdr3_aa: CASSLNSPYEQYF

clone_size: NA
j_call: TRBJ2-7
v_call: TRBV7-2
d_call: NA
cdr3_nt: TGTGCCAGCAGCTCCCCTATCTGGGGGGTCCACGAGCAGTACTTC
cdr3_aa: CASSSPIWGVHEQYF

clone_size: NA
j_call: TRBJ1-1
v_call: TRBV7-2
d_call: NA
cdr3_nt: TGTGCCAGCAGCTCCCAACGAATTACCTGGGGGAACACTGAAGCTTTCTTT
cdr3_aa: CASSSQRITWGNTEAFF

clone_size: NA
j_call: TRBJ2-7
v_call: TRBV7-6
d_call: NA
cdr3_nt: TGTGCCAGCAGCTCCGGTGCCTCCTACGAGCAGTACTTC
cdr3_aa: CASSSGASYEQYF

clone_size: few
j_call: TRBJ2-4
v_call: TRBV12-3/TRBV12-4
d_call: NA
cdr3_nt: TGTGCCAGCAGTTGGTCGGCAGGGTCGGACATTCAGTACTTC
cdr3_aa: CASSWSAGSDIQYF

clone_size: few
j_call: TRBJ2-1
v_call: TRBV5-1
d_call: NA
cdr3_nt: TGCGCCAGCAGCTTGGACGGGCCACGATATGAGCAGTTCTTC
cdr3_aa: CASSLDGPRYEQFF

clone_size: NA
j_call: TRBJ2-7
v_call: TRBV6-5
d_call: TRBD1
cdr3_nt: TGTGCCAGCAGTTACTCCTGGGACAGGGATGAGCAGTACTTC
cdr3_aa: CASSYSWDRDEQYF

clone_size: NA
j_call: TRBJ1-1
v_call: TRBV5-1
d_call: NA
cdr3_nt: TGCGCCAGCAGCTTGGTCGCGTTGGATACTGAAGCTTTCTTT
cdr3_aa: CASSLVALDTEAFF

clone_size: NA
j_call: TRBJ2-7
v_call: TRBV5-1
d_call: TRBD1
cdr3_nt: TGCGCCAGCAGCCCGGGACAGGGGTTCTACGAGCAGTACTTC
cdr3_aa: CASSPGQGFYEQYF

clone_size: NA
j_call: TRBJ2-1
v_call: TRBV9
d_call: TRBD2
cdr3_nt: TGTGCCAGCAGCGGCGCGGGGGGGCTCAATGAGCAGTTCTTC
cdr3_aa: CASSGAGGLNEQFF

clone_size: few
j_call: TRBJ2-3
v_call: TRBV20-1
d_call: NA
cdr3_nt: TGCAGTGCTAGGAATCCTACCCATAGCACAGATACGCAGTATTTT
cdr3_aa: CSARNPTHSTDTQYF

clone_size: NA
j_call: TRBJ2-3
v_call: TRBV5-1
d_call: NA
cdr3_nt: TGCGCCAGCAGCAGACGGGACCCCACAGATACGCAGTATTTT
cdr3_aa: CASSRRDPTDTQYF

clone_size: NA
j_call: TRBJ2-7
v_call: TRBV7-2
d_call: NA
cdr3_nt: TGTGCCAGCAGACTCAAAGGCGTGTCCGAGCAGTACTTC
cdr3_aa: CASRLKGVSEQYF

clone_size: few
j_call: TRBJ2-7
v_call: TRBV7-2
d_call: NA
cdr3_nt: TGTGCCAGCAGCATCAGCGGACACTACGAGCAGTACTTC
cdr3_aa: CASSISGHYEQYF

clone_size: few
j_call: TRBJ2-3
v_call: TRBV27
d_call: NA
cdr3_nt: TGTGCCAGCAAGGGTCGATATAGCACAGATACGCAGTATTTT
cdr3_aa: CASKGRYSTDTQYF

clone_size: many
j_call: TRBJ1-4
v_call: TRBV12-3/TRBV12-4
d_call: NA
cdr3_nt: TGTGCCAGCAGTGTGAGGGGTTTTGCAACTAATGAAAAACTGTTTTTT
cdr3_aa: CASSVRGFATNEKLFF

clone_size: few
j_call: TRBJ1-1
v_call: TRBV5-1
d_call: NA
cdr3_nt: TGCGCCAGCAGCCTACTGACAGGTTTGGCCACTGAAGCTTTCTTT
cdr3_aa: CASSLLTGLATEAFF

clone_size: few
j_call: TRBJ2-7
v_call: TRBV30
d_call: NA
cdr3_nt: TGTGCCTGGAAGGGGCAGGGATCCGGCAGCGGCTCCTACGAGCAGTACTTC
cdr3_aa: CAWKGQGSGSGSYEQYF

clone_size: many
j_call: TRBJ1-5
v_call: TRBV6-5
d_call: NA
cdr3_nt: TGTGCCAGCAGTTACTCGCCGGGCTGGCAGCCCCAGCATTTT
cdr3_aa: CASSYSPGWQPQHF

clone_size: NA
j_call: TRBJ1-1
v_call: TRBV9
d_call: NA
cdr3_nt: TGTGCCAGCAGCGCCCCCGACTTGAACACTGAAGCTTTCTTT
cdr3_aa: CASSAPDLNTEAFF